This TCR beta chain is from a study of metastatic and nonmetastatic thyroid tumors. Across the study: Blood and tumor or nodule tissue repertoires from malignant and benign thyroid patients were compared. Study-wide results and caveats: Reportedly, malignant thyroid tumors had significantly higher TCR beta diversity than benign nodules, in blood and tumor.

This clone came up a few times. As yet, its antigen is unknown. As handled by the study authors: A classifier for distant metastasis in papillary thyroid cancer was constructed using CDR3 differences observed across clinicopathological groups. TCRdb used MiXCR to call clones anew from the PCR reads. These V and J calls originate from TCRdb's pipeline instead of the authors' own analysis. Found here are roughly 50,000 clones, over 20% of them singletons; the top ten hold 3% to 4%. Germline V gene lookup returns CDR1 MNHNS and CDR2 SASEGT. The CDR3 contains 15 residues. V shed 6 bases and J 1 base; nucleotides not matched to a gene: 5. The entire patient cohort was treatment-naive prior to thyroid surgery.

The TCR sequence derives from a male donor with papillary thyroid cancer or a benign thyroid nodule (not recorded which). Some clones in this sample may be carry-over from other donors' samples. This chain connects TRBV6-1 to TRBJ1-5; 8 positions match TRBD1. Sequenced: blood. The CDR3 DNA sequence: TGTGCCAGCAGGCCGACAGGGGACAGCAATCAGCCCCAGCATTTT. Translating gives CASRPTGDSNQPQHF.